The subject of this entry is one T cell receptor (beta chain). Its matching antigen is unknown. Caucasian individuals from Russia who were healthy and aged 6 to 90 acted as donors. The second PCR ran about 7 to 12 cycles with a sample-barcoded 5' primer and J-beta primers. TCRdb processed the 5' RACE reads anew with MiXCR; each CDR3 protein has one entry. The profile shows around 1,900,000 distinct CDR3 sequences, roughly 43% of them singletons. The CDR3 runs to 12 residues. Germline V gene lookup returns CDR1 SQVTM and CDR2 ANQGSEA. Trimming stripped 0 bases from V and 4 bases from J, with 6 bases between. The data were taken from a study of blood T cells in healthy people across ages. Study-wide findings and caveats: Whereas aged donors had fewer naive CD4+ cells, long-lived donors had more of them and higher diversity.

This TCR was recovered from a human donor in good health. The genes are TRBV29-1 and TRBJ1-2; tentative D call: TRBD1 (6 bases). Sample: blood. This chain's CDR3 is CSVEEDSYGYTF. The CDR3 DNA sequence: TGCAGCGTTGAAGAGGACAGCTATGGCTACACCTTC.